Below, 20 T cell receptor beta chains from the same sample are listed, as sequenced in a study of blood T cell repertoires in COVID-19. The data were produced by immunoSEQ multiplex PCR, yet TCRdb's version contains in-frame clones alone and is incomplete. The data show 200,000 to 250,000 clones, roughly 84% seen once. Material: peripheral blood. The receptors were sampled from a woman of 80 years or more with active or convalescent COVID-19.

V and J are TRBV9 and TRBJ2-3, with TRBD2 matching over 9 bases. The CDR3 runs to 16 residues. Looked up from germline, CDR1 is SGDLS and CDR2 is YYNGEE. After removal of 1 base from V and 5 bases from J, the junction contained 8 bases not matched to a gene. In DNA, the CDR3 is TGTGCCAGCAGCGTATCCTTAGCGGGAGCGGGAGATACGCAGTATTTT. This translates into CASSVSLAGAGDTQYF.

The DNA for the CDR3 is TGTGCCAGCAGTGAGAGTCTTCCCGGGACAGTTAGGAATTCACCCCTCCACTTT. This gives the protein CASSESLPGTVRNSPLHF. The genes are TRBV6-1 and TRBJ1-6, with 7 bases that match TRBD1. CDR1 is MNHNS, CDR2 SASEGT, per germline. The CDR3 runs to 18 residues. Germline trimming cut 3 bases from V and 7 bases from J; bases unmatched to any gene: 15.

In this sample, this clone turned up once. The rearrangement joins TRBV7-2 to TRBJ2-2; D possibly corresponds to TRBD2 (6 bases). There are 16 residues in the CDR3. The germline CDR1 and CDR2 sequences are SGHTA and FQGNSA. The germline V and J ends were trimmed by 5 bases and 1 base, with 14 bases remaining between them. The CDR3 nucleotides read TGTGCCAGCAGCCTAATGCCAGCGGGGAACACCGGGGAGCTGTTTTTT. This codes for CASSLMPAGNTGELFF.

CDR3 loop: CASSLIPPSKGYTF. CDR3 nucleotide sequence: TGTGCCAGCAGTTTAATCCCTCCCAGTAAGGGCTACACCTTC. This sequence joins TRBV28 and TRBJ1-2; D gene unclear. Looked up from germline, CDR1 is MDHEN and CDR2 is SYDVKM. CDR3 size: 14 residues. V was shortened by 2 bases and J by 8 bases, with 15 bases between the two germline ends.

The chain is built from TRBV4-2 and TRBJ2-1; 14 nucleotides align to TRBD2. The J segment lost 7 bases and the V segment lost 5 bases, leaving 4 bases of the junction unmatched. Germline V gene lookup returns CDR1 LGHNA and CDR2 YNFKEQ. The CDR3 is 15 residues long. The CDR3 sequence is CASSSGLAGVNEQFF. CDR3 bases: TGTGCCAGCAGCTCGGGACTAGCGGGGGTTAATGAGCAGTTCTTC.

The genes are TRBV11-2 and TRBJ2-4, with D unresolved. Germline V CDR1 and CDR2: SGHAT, FQNNGV. Trimming left V 5 bases short and J 1 base short, with 6 bases between. The CDR3 length is 13 residues. CDR3 region: CASSPRAKNIQYF. CDR3 in DNA: TGTGCCAGCAGCCCCCGGGCCAAAAACATTCAGTACTTC.

The chain recombines TRBV7-9 with TRBJ2-7; D perhaps matches TRBD2 (6 bases). Germline V gives CDR1 SEHNR, CDR2 FQNEAQ (reference sequence). Trimming pared 1 base from V and 10 bases from J, leaving 14 bases between. This CDR3 contains 13 residues. CDR3 sequence: CASSLVSQAGQYF. The DNA for the CDR3 is TGTGCCAGCAGCTTAGTTTCCCAGGCGGGACAGTACTTC.

The chain combines TRBV6-2 or TRBV6-3 with TRBJ2-7; TRBD2 agrees at 7 bases. The CDR3 covers 12 residues. Germline V lookup: CDR1 MNHEY, CDR2 SVGEGT. With 3 bases clipped from V and 5 bases from J, the junction kept 1 base outside the gene matches. Here the CDR3 reads CASSYREDEQYF. The DNA for the CDR3 is TGTGCCAGCAGTTATCGGGAGGACGAGCAGTACTTC.

This clone was seen more than once but under ten times. This chain uses TRBV4-2 with TRBJ1-2; perhaps TRBD1 as D (6 bases). Trimming pared 2 bases from V and 6 bases from J, leaving 10 bases between. Germline CDR1 LGHNA, CDR2 YNFKEQ. This CDR3 has 13 amino acids. CDR3 sequence: CASSQQGRDGYTF. In DNA, the CDR3 is TGTGCCAGCAGCCAACAGGGGCGGGATGGCTACACCTTC.

This chain joins TRBV5-8 and TRBJ1-2, with D maybe TRBD1 (5 bases). The CDR3 runs 14 residues. Germline CDR1 SGHTS, CDR2 YDEGEE. V was trimmed by 1 base and J by 1 base, leaving 8 bases between them. This CDR3 is CASSLRGFNYGYTF. CDR3 DNA sequence: TGTGCCAGCAGCTTGCGGGGGTTTAACTATGGCTACACCTTC.

The chain is built from TRBV6-2 or TRBV6-3 and TRBJ1-1; TRBD1 is a possible D gene (5 bases). The CDR3 contains 15 residues. The V gene's germline CDR1 is MNHEY and CDR2 SVGEGT. V was shortened by 5 bases and J by 7 bases, with 20 bases between the two germline ends. The CDR3 is CASSNEGLGYGEAFF. The CDR3 region has the DNA TGTGCCAGCAGTAACGAGGGACTTGGCTATGGTGAAGCTTTCTTT.

This sequence joins TRBV11-3 and TRBJ2-5; the D is unclear. The CDR3 runs to 13 residues. Germline V gene sequence: CDR1 SGHNT, CDR2 YENEEA. The V end was cut by 4 bases, the J end by 3 bases, with 9 bases between. The CDR3 protein is CASSSGGEETQYF. CDR3 DNA: TGTGCCAGCAGCTCCGGCGGAGAAGAGACCCAGTACTTC.

This chain links TRBV5-1 with TRBJ2-5; TRBD2 is a possible D gene (6 bases). The CDR3 contains 16 residues. The V and J ends lost 0 bases and 5 bases respectively, with 17 bases between them. Germline-derived CDR1 and CDR2 are SGHRS and YFSETQ. The chain's CDR3 is CASSLAAGSGVETQYF. As DNA, the CDR3 is TGCGCCAGCAGCTTGGCCGCCGGGAGTGGGGTTGAGACCCAGTACTTC.

This chain uses TRBV24-1 with TRBJ2-7; 8 bases fit TRBD2. The germline gives CDR1 KGHDR, CDR2 SFDVKD. The CDR3 is 16 residues long. Germline trimming cut 0 bases from V and 0 bases from J; bases unmatched to any gene: 3. The CDR3 DNA reads TGTGCCACCAGTGATTTGAGTAGCGGGGTCTCCTACGAGCAGTACTTC. Its protein product is CATSDLSSGVSYEQYF.

This clone was counted a single time. This chain connects TRBV7-9 to TRBJ2-3, with 7 bases that match TRBD2. Germline CDR1 reads SEHNR; CDR2 reads FQNEAQ (reference sequence). V shed 3 bases and J 5 bases; nucleotides not matched to a gene: 2. This CDR3 region has 13 residues. CDR3 amino acids: CASSFSGGDTQYF. The CDR3 DNA follows: TGTGCCAGCAGCTTCTCGGGAGGAGATACGCAGTATTTT.

The sample holds one count of this clone. The chain uses TRBV29-1 and TRBJ2-1; D is possibly TRBD2 (6 bases). The CDR3 has 12 amino acids. The V gene's germline CDR1 is SQVTM and CDR2 ANQGSEA. With 6 bases removed from V and 7 bases from J, the gap between germline ends came to 13 bases. CDR3 in amino acids: CSVGLNGNEQFF. The CDR3 bases are TGCAGCGTCGGACTAAATGGAAATGAGCAGTTCTTC.

In its sample, this clone was seen once. The CDR3 reads CASTEDRATEAFF. As DNA, the CDR3 is TGCGCCAGCACCGAGGACAGGGCCACTGAAGCTTTCTTT. The rearrangement uses TRBV5-1 and TRBJ1-1; 8 bases are a match to TRBD1. The CDR3 covers 13 residues. Trimming removed 6 bases from V and 4 bases from J; junction bases left unmatched: 5. CDR1 and CDR2 (germline): SGHRS, YFSETQ.

CDR3 coding DNA: TGTGCCAGCAGCTTAGTGGGGGGGTTCTACAATGAGCAGTTCTTC. Protein sequence: CASSLVGGFYNEQFF. This sequence joins TRBV7-2 and TRBJ2-1; TRBD2 agrees at 7 bases. Unmatched junction bases numbered 3, after V lost 1 base and J lost 3 bases. CDR1 is SGHTA and CDR2 is FQGNSA in the germline V gene. CDR3 length: 15 residues.

The gene calls are TRBV5-5 and TRBJ1-5, with 7 bases fitting TRBD1. The CDR3 spans 14 residues. V was clipped by 4 bases and J by 11 bases; unmatched bases: 12. The germline V gene has CDR1 SGHKS and CDR2 YYEKEE (reference sequence). DNA for the CDR3: TGTGCCAGCAGCATACGGGCACAGGGGCTAACCCAGCATTTT. This translates into CASSIRAQGLTQHF.

V and J are TRBV10-3 and TRBJ2-6; TRBD1 is a possible D gene (6 bases). CDR3 length: 14 amino acids. Trimming stripped 8 bases from V and 0 bases from J, with 8 bases between. Germline values: CDR1 ENHRY, CDR2 SYGVKD. CDR3 in DNA: TGTGCCATCGGACAGAACTCTGGGGCCAACGTCCTGACTTTC. It is translated as CAIGQNSGANVLTF.